By sample share, the clone carrying this T cell receptor beta chain is medium-sized. The antigen is not known. These data come from a study of sequential checkpoint blockade in melanoma. Study details: DNA from 91 pretreatment tumor samples underwent TCRβ immunosequencing. Twenty-two patients had matched tumor biopsies before treatment and at week 13 after nivolumab or ipilimumab alone. Findings and limits, study-wide: Tumor T-cell fraction and clonality correlated with PD-L1 and CD8+ counts.

Data came from immunoSEQ multiplex PCR; TCRdb stores just in-frame clones and leaves some out. The top ten clones hold around 15% of a sample with under 950 clones, around 25% of them seen once. The treatment: randomized to nivolumab then ipilimumab (arm A) or the reverse (arm B). DNA-damaging chemotherapy had not been given to any patient beforehand. Germline lookup yields CDR1 MNHGY and CDR2 SAAAGT. V lost 8 bases and J lost 6, with 17 bases in between. The CDR3 covers 14 residues. Sample: tumor tissue (inferred from file names), taken from a patient given nivolumab and ipilimumab in sequence. This sequence was found in a human donor with melanoma. The chain uses TRBV6-8 and TRBJ1-5; maybe TRBD1 (6 bases). The CDR3 reads CASGDTIAGQPQHF. CDR3 nucleotide sequence: TGTGCCAGCGGGGACACTATAGCCGGTCAGCCCCAGCATTTT.